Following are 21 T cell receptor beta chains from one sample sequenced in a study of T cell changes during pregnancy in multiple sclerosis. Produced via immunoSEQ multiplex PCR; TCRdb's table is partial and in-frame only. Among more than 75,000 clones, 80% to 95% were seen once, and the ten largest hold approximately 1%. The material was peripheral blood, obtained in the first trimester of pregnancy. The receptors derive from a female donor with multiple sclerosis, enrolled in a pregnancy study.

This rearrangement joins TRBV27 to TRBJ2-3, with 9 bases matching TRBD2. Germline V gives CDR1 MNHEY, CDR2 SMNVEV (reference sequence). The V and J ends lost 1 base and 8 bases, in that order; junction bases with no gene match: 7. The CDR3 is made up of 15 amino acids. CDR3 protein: CASSLFSGRHGTQYF. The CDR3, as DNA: TGTGCCAGCAGTTTATTCAGCGGGAGGCACGGTACGCAGTATTTT.

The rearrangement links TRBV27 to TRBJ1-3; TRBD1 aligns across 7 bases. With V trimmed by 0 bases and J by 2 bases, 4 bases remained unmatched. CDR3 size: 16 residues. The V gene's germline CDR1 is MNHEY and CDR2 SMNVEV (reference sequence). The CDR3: CASSLSGQAAGNTIYF. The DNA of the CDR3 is TGTGCCAGCAGTTTATCTGGACAGGCGGCTGGAAACACCATATATTTT.

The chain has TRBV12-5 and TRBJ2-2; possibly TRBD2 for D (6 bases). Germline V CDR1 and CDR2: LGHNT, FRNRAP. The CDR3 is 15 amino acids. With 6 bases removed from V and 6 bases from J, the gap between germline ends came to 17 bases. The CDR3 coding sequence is TGTGCTAGTGGGACTAGTGGGATGCCGGCCGGGGAGCTGTTTTTT. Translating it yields CASGTSGMPAGELFF. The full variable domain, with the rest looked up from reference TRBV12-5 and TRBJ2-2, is DARVTQTPRHKVTEMGQEVTMRCQPILGHNTVFWYRQTMMQGLELLAYFRNRAPLDDSGMPKDRFSAEMPDATLATLKIQPSEPRDSAVYFCASGTSGMPAGELFFGEGSRLTVL.

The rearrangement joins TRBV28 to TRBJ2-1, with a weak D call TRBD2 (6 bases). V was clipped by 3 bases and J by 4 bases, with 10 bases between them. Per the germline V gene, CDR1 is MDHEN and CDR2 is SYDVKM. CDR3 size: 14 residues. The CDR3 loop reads CASSFSAGYNEQFF. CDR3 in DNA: TGTGCCAGCAGTTTCTCCGCGGGGTACAATGAGCAGTTCTTC.

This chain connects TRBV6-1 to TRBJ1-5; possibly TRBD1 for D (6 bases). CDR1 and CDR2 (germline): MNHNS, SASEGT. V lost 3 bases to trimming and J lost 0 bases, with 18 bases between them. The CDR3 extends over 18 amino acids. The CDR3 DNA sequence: TGTGCCAGCAGTGAGGTGGGGGGGCCTACCTATAGCAATCAGCCCCAGCATTTT. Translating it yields CASSEVGGPTYSNQPQHF.

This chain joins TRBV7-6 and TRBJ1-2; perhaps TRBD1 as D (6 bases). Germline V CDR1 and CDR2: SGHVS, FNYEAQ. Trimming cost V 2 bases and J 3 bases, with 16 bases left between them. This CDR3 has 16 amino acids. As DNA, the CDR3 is TGTGCCAGCAGCTTATATCGGGGGGCGAGGGACTATGGCTACACCTTC. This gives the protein CASSLYRGARDYGYTF.

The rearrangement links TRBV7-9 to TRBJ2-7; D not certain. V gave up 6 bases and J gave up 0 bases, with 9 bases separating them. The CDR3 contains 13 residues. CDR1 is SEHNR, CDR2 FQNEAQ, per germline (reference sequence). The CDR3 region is CASSSRYSYEQYF. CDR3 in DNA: TGTGCCAGCAGTAGCCGCTACTCCTACGAGCAGTACTTC.

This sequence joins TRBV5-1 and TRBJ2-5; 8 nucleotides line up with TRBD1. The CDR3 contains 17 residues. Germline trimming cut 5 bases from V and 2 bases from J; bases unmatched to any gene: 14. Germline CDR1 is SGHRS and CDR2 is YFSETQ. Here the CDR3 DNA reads TGCGCCAGCAGTCAGGCCCCGACAGGGGCGGCTCAAGAGACCCAGTACTTC. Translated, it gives CASSQAPTGAAQETQYF.

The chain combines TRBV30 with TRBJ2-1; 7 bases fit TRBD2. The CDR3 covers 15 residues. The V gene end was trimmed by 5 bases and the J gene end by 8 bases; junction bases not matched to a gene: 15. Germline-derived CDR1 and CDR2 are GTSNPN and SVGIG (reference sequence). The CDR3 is CAWGGSRLARDEQFF. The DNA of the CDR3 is TGTGCCTGGGGAGGTAGTCGACTAGCAAGAGATGAGCAGTTCTTC.

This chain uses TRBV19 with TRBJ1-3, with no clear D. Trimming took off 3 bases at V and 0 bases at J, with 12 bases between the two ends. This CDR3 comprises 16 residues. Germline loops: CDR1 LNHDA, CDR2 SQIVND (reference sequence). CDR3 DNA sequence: TGTGCCAGTAGTATGAGGCAGATTGACTCTGGAAACACCATATATTTT. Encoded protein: CASSMRQIDSGNTIYF.

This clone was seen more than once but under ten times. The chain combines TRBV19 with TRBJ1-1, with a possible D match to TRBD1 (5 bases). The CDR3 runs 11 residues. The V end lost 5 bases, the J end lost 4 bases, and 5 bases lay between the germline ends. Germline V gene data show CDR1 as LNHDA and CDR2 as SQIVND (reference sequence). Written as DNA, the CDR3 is TGTGCCAGTAGTCAGGGCACTGAAGCTTTCTTT. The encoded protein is CASSQGTEAFF.

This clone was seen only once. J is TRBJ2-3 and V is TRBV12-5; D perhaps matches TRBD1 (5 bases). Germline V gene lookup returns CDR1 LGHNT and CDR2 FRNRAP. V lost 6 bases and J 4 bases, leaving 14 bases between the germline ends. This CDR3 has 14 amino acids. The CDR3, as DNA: TGTGCTAGTGGCTCTACACAGGCTGCAGATACGCAGTATTTT. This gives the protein CASGSTQAADTQYF.

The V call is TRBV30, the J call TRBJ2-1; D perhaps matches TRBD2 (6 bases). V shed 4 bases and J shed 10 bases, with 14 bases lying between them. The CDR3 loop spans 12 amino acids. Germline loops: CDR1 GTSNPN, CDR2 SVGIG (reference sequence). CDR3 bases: TGTGCCTGGACCAAGGGACTTCCGGAGCAGTTCTTC. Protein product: CAWTKGLPEQFF.

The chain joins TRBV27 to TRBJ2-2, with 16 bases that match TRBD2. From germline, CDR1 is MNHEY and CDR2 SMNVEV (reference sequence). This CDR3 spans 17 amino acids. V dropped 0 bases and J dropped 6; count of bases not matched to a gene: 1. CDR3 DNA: TGTGCCAGCAGTTTATCCGGGACTAGCGGGAGGGCCGGGGAGCTGTTTTTT. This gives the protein CASSLSGTSGRAGELFF.

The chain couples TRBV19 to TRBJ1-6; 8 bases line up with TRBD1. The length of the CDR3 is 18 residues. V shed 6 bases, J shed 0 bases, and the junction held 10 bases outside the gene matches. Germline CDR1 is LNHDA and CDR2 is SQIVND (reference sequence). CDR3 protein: CASSETTGASSYNSPLHF. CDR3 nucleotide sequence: TGTGCCAGTAGCGAAACGACAGGGGCCAGCTCCTATAATTCACCCCTCCACTTT.

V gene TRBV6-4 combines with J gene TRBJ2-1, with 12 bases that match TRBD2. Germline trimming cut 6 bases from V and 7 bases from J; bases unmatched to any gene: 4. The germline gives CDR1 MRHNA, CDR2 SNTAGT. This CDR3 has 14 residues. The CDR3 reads CASSLAGGQNEQFF. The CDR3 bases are TGTGCCAGCAGCCTAGCGGGGGGGCAAAATGAGCAGTTCTTC.

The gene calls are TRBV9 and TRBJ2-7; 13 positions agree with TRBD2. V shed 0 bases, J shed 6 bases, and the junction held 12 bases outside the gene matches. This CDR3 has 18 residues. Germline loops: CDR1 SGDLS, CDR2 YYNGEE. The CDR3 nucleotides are TGTGCCAGCAGCGTAGGGACTAGCGGGAGACAGTCGCCTGCCGAGCAGTACTTC. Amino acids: CASSVGTSGRQSPAEQYF. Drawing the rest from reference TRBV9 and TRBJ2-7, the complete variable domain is DSGVTQTPKHLITATGQRVTLRCSPRSGDLSVYWYQQSLDQGLQFLIQYYNGEERAKGNILERFSAQQFPDLHSELNLSSLELGDSALYFCASSVGTSGRQSPAEQYFGPGTRLTVT.

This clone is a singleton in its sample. DNA for the CDR3: TGTGCCAGCAACCGGGACTTCTCCTACGAGCAGTACTTC. Amino acid sequence: CASNRDFSYEQYF. The genes are TRBV2 and TRBJ2-7; tentatively, D is TRBD2 (6 bases). The V and J ends lost 7 bases and 0 bases respectively, with 10 bases between them. The CDR3 spans 13 residues. In germline, CDR1 is SNHLY, CDR2 FYNNEI.

CDR3 bases: TGTGCCAGCAGCATACGGCAGCGGAACACTGAAGCTTTCTTT. Translating it yields CASSIRQRNTEAFF. The rearrangement links TRBV21-1 to TRBJ1-1. TRBV21-1 is shown as a pseudogene. The CDR3 runs 14 residues.

CDR3 region: CASSPGQGRNQPQHF. In nucleotides, the CDR3 is TGTGCCAGCAGTCCTGGACAGGGGCGTAATCAGCCCCAGCATTTT. The V call is TRBV2, the J call TRBJ1-5; 9 positions match TRBD1. The germline V gene has CDR1 SNHLY and CDR2 FYNNEI. J was trimmed by 4 bases and V by 5 bases; bases with no gene match: 6. The CDR3 spans 15 residues.

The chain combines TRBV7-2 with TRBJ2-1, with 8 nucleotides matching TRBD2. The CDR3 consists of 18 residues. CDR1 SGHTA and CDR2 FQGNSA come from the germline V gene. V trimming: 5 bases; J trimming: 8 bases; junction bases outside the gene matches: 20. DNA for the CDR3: TGTGCCAGCAGCCCAAACGTGCTGCGGGAGGAATCCCAGGATGAGCAGTTCTTC. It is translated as CASSPNVLREESQDEQFF.